This T cell receptor beta chain is drawn from a study of STAT5B mutations in CD4+ large granular lymphocyte leukemia. Only in-frame clones appear in the TCRdb table, and some are missing; sequencing was by immunoSEQ multiplex PCR. The table includes tens of thousands of clones, 70% detected once. General study points: Top patient clones used TRBV06 genes more often: 8/27 versus 2/35 in controls.

The V gene's germline CDR1 is MDHEN and CDR2 SYDVKM. The junction had 8 bases not matched to a gene; V was cut back by 2 bases and J by 4 bases. This CDR3 spans 16 amino acids. This clone appeared a few times. The target antigen is unknown. Sequencing was carried out using CD4+ T cells from blood buffy coats. The sequence came from a human donor in good health. This chain joins TRBV28 and TRBJ1-5; 7 nucleotides line up with TRBD1. DNA of the CDR3: TGTGCCAGCAGTTTACTGAGGGGGCAGCGAAATCAGCCCCAGCATTTT. This translates into CASSLLRGQRNQPQHF.